A single sample is the source of the 5 T cell receptor beta chains below, sequenced in a study of beta chain features in type 1 diabetes. Overall study findings and caveats: Shorter TCRB CDR3s, moderately but significantly so, were found in Type 1 diabetes patients in all four CD4+ subsets.

Their antigens remain unidentified. The entirety of the isolated RNA underwent reverse transcription, so expressed TCRB transcripts were sequenced. TCRdb's copy holds only in-frame clones and misses some; the assay was immunoSEQ multiplex PCR. The sample carries 500,000 to 850,000 clones, about 14% recorded once. The specimen was naive CD4+ T cells from blood. Source of these receptors: a man aged 18 to 29 with type 1 diabetes.

Only a few counts were recorded for this clone. The genes are TRBV7-2 and TRBJ1-5; no clear D. The CDR3 consists of 15 residues. Germline CDR1 and CDR2: SGHTA and FQGNSA. V dropped 0 bases and J dropped 3 bases, with 9 bases sitting between them. The CDR3 region has the DNA TGTGCCAGCAGCTTAGCGTATCAGGTCAATCAGCCCCAGCATTTT. The encoded protein is CASSLAYQVNQPQHF.

The chain joins TRBV6-5 to TRBJ1-2; 10 nucleotides agree with TRBD1. J gave up 4 bases and V 2 bases, and 1 base lay outside the gene matches. Per the germline V gene, CDR1 is MNHEY and CDR2 is SVGAGI. The CDR3 is 14 residues long. CDR3 DNA: TGTGCCAGCAGTTACCGGGACAGGGGCTATGGCTACACCTTC. This encodes CASSYRDRGYGYTF.

The rearrangement joins TRBV18 to TRBJ1-6; D remains unclear. The germline V gene encodes CDR1 KGHSH and CDR2 LQKENI. Between the trimmed V and J ends, which lost 0 bases and 5 bases, there was a span of 5 bases. The CDR3 contains 14 residues. The CDR3: CASSPPGNNSPLHF. The CDR3 region has the DNA TGTGCCAGCTCACCACCTGGGAATAATTCACCCCTCCACTTT. Using reference TRBV18 and TRBJ1-6 for the parts outside the CDR3, the full variable domain is NAGVMQNPRHLVRRRGQEARLRCSPMKGHSHVYWYRQLPEEGLKFMVYLQKENIIDESGMPKERFSAEFPKEGPSILRIQQVVRGDSAAYFCASSPPGNNSPLHFGNGTRLTVT.

This clone was detected only a few times. This chain joins TRBV5-6 and TRBJ2-6; D unclear. V lost 0 bases and J lost 0, with 10 bases in between. This CDR3 comprises 17 residues. CDR1 SGHDT and CDR2 YYEEEE come from the germline V gene. CDR3 DNA sequence: TGTGCCAGCAGCTTGGAAGAAATCCCCTCTGGGGCCAACGTCCTGACTTTC. Residues: CASSLEEIPSGANVLTF.

This clone has more than one count but fewer than ten. The chain has TRBV6-5 and TRBJ1-2; 7 positions match TRBD1. With V trimmed by 7 bases and J by 5 bases, 1 base remained unmatched. The CDR3 spans 11 residues. Germline lookup yields CDR1 MNHEY and CDR2 SVGAGI. This CDR3 is CASTGQYGYTF. In DNA, the CDR3 is TGTGCCAGCACGGGACAGTATGGCTACACCTTC.